The rows below give T cell receptor beta chains drawn from one sample of a study of T cell repertoires in cytomegalovirus infection. These TCRs' antigens remain unknown. TCRdb fed the reads into MiXCR, producing one record per CDR3 protein. The repertoire holds roughly 120,000 distinct CDR3 sequences, with roughly 9.1% as singletons. Sequenced input: PBMCs, sequenced either directly or after in vitro stimulation (not recorded which). The receptors stem from a human donor in good health (CMV status not recorded). Some clones in this sample may be carry-over from other donors' samples. Each CDR3 is given with its conserved first and last residue. The D gene is left open where the match is weak. For some rows the clone size is stated as once, few or many, or as a class when expanded; others skip it.

d_gene	abundance	v_gene	j_gene	CDR3aa	CDR3nt
TRBD1	many	TRBV2	TRBJ1-5	CASSELGGGQPQHF	TGTGCCAGCAGTGAACTAGGAGGGGGCCAGCCCCAGCATTTT
NA	many	TRBV5-5	TRBJ1-1	CASSLTVMNTEAFF	TGTGCCAGCAGCCTGACAGTCATGAACACTGAAGCTTTCTTT
NA	NA	TRBV11-3	TRBJ2-3	CASSLEDSTDTQYF	TGTGCCAGCAGCTTAGAGGACAGCACAGATACGCAGTATTTT
NA	NA	TRBV27	TRBJ1-5	CASSSLIGSRRVGNQPQHF	TGTGCCAGCAGTTCTCTAATAGGCTCCCGGAGAGTAGGCAATCAGCCCCAGCATTTT
TRBD2	many	TRBV7-8	TRBJ2-1	CASSSSRGLAGGSNEQFF	TGTGCCAGCAGCTCATCACGGGGCCTAGCGGGAGGATCCAATGAGCAGTTCTTC
TRBD2	many	TRBV7-2	TRBJ2-2	CASSRGGTGELFF	TGTGCCAGCAGCCGCGGGGGGACCGGGGAGCTGTTTTTT
TRBD1	many	TRBV14	TRBJ1-6	CASSQDYRDRGNSPLHF	TGTGCCAGCAGCCAAGATTACCGGGACAGGGGTAATTCACCCCTCCACTTT
NA	NA	TRBV28	TRBJ2-5	CASSLSGAGRGQETQYF	TGTGCCAGCAGTTTATCGGGTGCAGGCAGGGGCCAAGAGACCCAGTACTTC
NA	NA	TRBV4-3	TRBJ1-6	CASSPLHGNSPLHF	TGCGCCAGCAGCCCCCTGCATGGCAATTCACCCCTCCACTTT
TRBD2	many	TRBV7-8	TRBJ2-7	CASSIAASGSSSHYEQYF	TGTGCCAGCAGCATCGCGGCTAGCGGGAGTTCATCCCACTACGAGCAGTACTTC
TRBD2	NA	TRBV28	TRBJ2-1	CASISGLAGRNEQFF	TGTGCCAGCATCTCCGGACTAGCGGGAAGGAATGAGCAGTTCTTC
NA	NA	TRBV7-2	TRBJ2-3	CASSSQILVMGTDTQYF	TGTGCCAGCAGCTCGCAAATCCTAGTGATGGGCACAGATACGCAGTATTTT
NA	NA	TRBV10-2	TRBJ2-2	CASGPYDTGELFF	TGCGCCAGCGGCCCCTATGATACCGGGGAGCTGTTTTTT
TRBD1	NA	TRBV28	TRBJ2-7	CASSITGTGGYEQYF	TGTGCCAGCAGTATAACCGGGACAGGGGGGTACGAGCAGTACTTC
NA	NA	TRBV6-2/TRBV6-3	TRBJ1-2	CASSFRQKNWVGYTF	TGTGCCAGCAGTTTCCGACAGAAAAACTGGGTTGGCTACACCTTC
NA	NA	TRBV7-2	TRBJ2-1	CASRYPGMINNEQFF	TGTGCCAGCAGATACCCGGGGATGATAAACAATGAGCAGTTCTTC
TRBD1	few	TRBV6-1	TRBJ1-6	CASGPGQNNSPLHF	TGTGCCAGCGGGCCGGGACAGAATAATTCACCCCTCCACTTT
NA	many	TRBV7-2	TRBJ1-2	CASSLNPHGAGAKSGYTF	TGTGCCAGCAGCTTAAACCCCCATGGGGCAGGGGCAAAATCTGGCTACACCTTC
TRBD2	many	TRBV4-1	TRBJ2-3	CASSLNFGGELQYF	TGCGCCAGCAGCTTAAATTTCGGGGGGGAGCTGCAGTATTTT
TRBD1	few	TRBV4-1	TRBJ2-4	CASSQEGTVKNIQYF	TGCGCCAGCAGCCAAGAAGGGACAGTCAAAAACATTCAGTACTTC
TRBD1	many	TRBV12-3/TRBV12-4	TRBJ1-2	CASIPKGRGLGYTF	TGTGCCAGCATCCCGAAGGGCAGGGGGCTCGGCTACACCTTC
NA	many	TRBV27	TRBJ2-2	CASSLNRATGELFF	TGTGCCAGCAGTTTAAACAGAGCCACCGGGGAGCTGTTTTTT
TRBD2	many	TRBV28	TRBJ2-1	CASRVALAGHNEQFF	TGTGCCAGCAGGGTTGCTTTAGCGGGACACAATGAGCAGTTCTTC
NA	many	TRBV7-6	TRBJ2-2	CASSLVAITGELFF	TGTGCCAGCAGCTTAGTGGCAATAACCGGGGAGCTGTTTTTT
NA	few	TRBV6-5	TRBJ1-6	CASSWTLDNSPLHF	TGTGCCAGCAGCTGGACTTTAGATAATTCACCCCTCCACTTT
NA	few	TRBV10-3	TRBJ1-1	CAIKVGMDRYTEAFF	TGTGCCATCAAGGTGGGAATGGACAGATACACTGAAGCTTTCTTT
TRBD2	NA	TRBV24-1	TRBJ2-1	CATSDRSGRAINEQFF	TGTGCCACCAGTGATCGTAGCGGGAGGGCCATCAATGAGCAGTTCTTC
TRBD2	few	TRBV30	TRBJ2-5	CAWSSGGETQYF	TGTGCCTGGAGTTCGGGGGGGGAGACCCAGTACTTC
NA	many	TRBV4-1	TRBJ2-4	CASSTPGSLAKNIQYF	TGCGCCAGCAGCACCCCGGGGAGCCTAGCCAAAAACATTCAGTACTTC
NA	NA	TRBV24-1	TRBJ2-2	CATSDVTGELFF	TGTGCCACCAGTGACGTTACCGGGGAGCTGTTTTTT
NA	few	TRBV24-1	TRBJ1-2	CATSDRANYGYTF	TGTGCCACCAGTGACAGGGCAAACTATGGCTACACCTTC
TRBD1	many	TRBV7-9	TRBJ1-1	CASSSQGGTEAFF	TGTGCCAGCAGCTCGCAGGGGGGAACTGAAGCTTTCTTT
TRBD2	many	TRBV7-2	TRBJ2-5	CASSVPAGGVETQYF	TGTGCCAGCAGCGTTCCCGCGGGGGGCGTGGAGACCCAGTACTTC
TRBD1	many	TRBV12-3/TRBV12-4	TRBJ2-7	CASRHTGELYEQYF	TGTGCCAGCAGACATACAGGGGAACTGTACGAGCAGTACTTC
NA	many	TRBV28	TRBJ2-7	CAIRPGHLYEQYF	TGTGCCATCAGACCGGGACACCTCTACGAGCAGTACTTC
NA	many	TRBV7-6	TRBJ2-7	CASSLGASSYEQYF	TGTGCCAGCAGCTTAGGGGCTAGCTCCTACGAGCAGTACTTC
NA	NA	TRBV4-1	TRBJ2-4	CASSQGGLPKNIQYF	TGCGCCAGCAGCCAAGGCGGGTTACCCAAAAACATTCAGTACTTC
NA	few	TRBV24-1	TRBJ2-1	CATSDWGGGLYNEQFF	TGTGCCACCAGTGATTGGGGGGGGGGCCTATACAATGAGCAGTTCTTC
TRBD1	medium-sized	TRBV4-2	TRBJ2-1	CASSLDRGEQFF	TGTGCCAGCAGCCTCGACAGGGGTGAGCAGTTCTTC
NA	NA	TRBV10-3	TRBJ1-1	CAIGAGLTSRTEAFF	TGTGCCATCGGGGCGGGACTTACTTCTCGTACTGAAGCTTTCTTT
TRBD2	many	TRBV12-3/TRBV12-4	TRBJ2-1	CASRGDGTSEQFF	TGTGCCAGCAGGGGGGACGGGACTAGCGAGCAGTTCTTC
TRBD2	NA	TRBV6-1	TRBJ2-1	CASSTLAGGGSSYNEQFF	TGTGCCAGCAGTACACTAGCGGGAGGGGGTAGCTCCTACAATGAGCAGTTCTTC
NA	many	TRBV27	TRBJ2-3	CASSFAGKVTQYF	TGTGCCAGCAGTTTTGCAGGGAAGGTTACGCAGTATTTT
TRBD1	NA	TRBV6-1	TRBJ1-1	CASSELRTGNTEAFF	TGTGCCAGCAGTGAACTCAGGACAGGGAACACTGAAGCTTTCTTT
NA	NA	TRBV12-3/TRBV12-4	TRBJ2-3	CASSFGRGDTQYF	TGTGCCAGCAGTTTCGGACGGGGTGATACGCAGTATTTT
NA	many	TRBV12-3/TRBV12-4	TRBJ1-1	CASSLDTWNTEAFF	TGTGCCAGCAGTTTAGACACCTGGAACACTGAAGCTTTCTTT
NA	few	TRBV28	TRBJ2-1	CASSGYEEISLSYNEQFF	TGTGCCAGCAGTGGATATGAGGAAATCTCCCTCTCCTACAATGAGCAGTTCTTC
TRBD2	many	TRBV7-2	TRBJ2-2	CASSLTSGSAGELFF	TGTGCCAGCAGCTTGACTAGCGGGAGTGCCGGGGAGCTGTTTTTT
TRBD2	many	TRBV6-6	TRBJ2-1	CASSSGLAGRDEQFF	TGTGCCAGCAGTTCGGGACTAGCGGGGCGCGATGAGCAGTTCTTC
TRBD2	many	TRBV4-3	TRBJ2-1	CASSQVLLAVISYNEQFF	TGCGCCAGCAGCCAAGTTCTGCTAGCGGTTATCTCCTACAATGAGCAGTTCTTC
NA	NA	TRBV20-1	TRBJ2-4	CSARVWEVQYF	TGCAGTGCTAGGGTCTGGGAAGTTCAGTACTTC
NA	many	TRBV7-2	TRBJ1-6	CASSLRSGGNSPLHF	TGTGCCAGCAGCCTACGGTCTGGGGGCAATTCACCCCTCCACTTT
NA	few	TRBV24-1	TRBJ1-2	CATSDSTPRGYTF	TGTGCCACCAGTGATTCAACACCTCGCGGCTACACCTTC